A selection of T cell receptor beta chains follows, all from one sample in a study of blood T cell repertoires in COVID-19. The repertoire was sequenced with immunoSEQ multiplex PCR; TCRdb's copy has only in-frame clones and lacks some. Found here are about 200,000 clones, 81% of them singletons; the top ten hold more than 8.5%. The sequenced material came from PBMCs or T cells enriched from blood (not recorded which). The source of these receptors is a woman between 45 and 60 years old with acute COVID-19. Both conserved end residues are part of each CDR3. The D gene is left open where the match is weak. Size is omitted from some rows. Given values are once, few, many or a class for expanded clones.

clone_size,d_call,v_call,j_call,cdr3_nt,cdr3_aa
-,-,TRBV6-2/TRBV6-3,TRBJ2-7,TGTGCCAGCAGTTACTCCCCGGGAGTTGAGCAGTACTTC,CASSYSPGVEQYF
-,-,TRBV6-6,TRBJ1-3,TGTGCCGGGCAGTTTAATCAGGGAAACACCATATATTTT,CAGQFNQGNTIYF
-,-,TRBV18,TRBJ2-2,TGTGCCAGCTCACCTATGAACACCGGGGAGCTGTTTTTT,CASSPMNTGELFF
-,-,TRBV6-5,TRBJ1-6,TGTGCCAGCACCCAAATACCGAACGGTTCACCCCTCCACTTT,CASTQIPNGSPLHF
-,TRBD1,TRBV6-6,TRBJ1-4,TGTGCCAGCAGTTACCCACACGCAGGGGGAGAAAAACTGTTTTTT,CASSYPHAGGEKLFF
-,TRBD1,TRBV2,TRBJ2-5,TGTGCCAGCAGAGGGACAGGGCAAGAGACCCAGTACTTC,CASRGTGQETQYF
-,-,TRBV2,TRBJ1-5,TGTGCCAGCAGGGGGGGGGAGGATCAGCCCCAGCATTTT,CASRGGEDQPQHF
-,TRBD2,TRBV11-3,TRBJ2-1,TGTGCCAGCAGCTTAGATGGGACGCGGGGGGGCCCGCACAATGAGCAGTTCTTC,CASSLDGTRGGPHNEQFF
-,-,TRBV6-6,TRBJ1-5,TGTGCCAGCAGTTACATCAGCGGAGAGGACAGCCGGCATTTT,CASSYISGEDSRHF
few,-,TRBV4-3,TRBJ2-7,TGCGCCAGCAGCTCCTGGCCGGGGTACGAGCAGTACTTC,CASSSWPGYEQYF
-,-,TRBV6-5,TRBJ2-7,TGTGCCAGCAGCAGAGGGGGAGGGGGCTACGAGCAGTACTTC,CASSRGGGGYEQYF
-,-,TRBV7-9,TRBJ1-5,TGTGCCAGCAGCTTAGGGCAGTACCAGCCCCAGCATTTT,CASSLGQYQPQHF
-,-,TRBV27,TRBJ2-7,TGTGCCAGCAGGGCGGGATTGTTCCACGAGCAGTACTTC,CASRAGLFHEQYF
once,TRBD1,TRBV12-3/TRBV12-4,TRBJ2-7,TGTGCCAGCAGTATAGATCGGGACAGCGAGCAGTACTTC,CASSIDRDSEQYF
-,TRBD1,TRBV6-5,TRBJ1-5,TGTGCCAGCAACCCGACAGGGGCGAGCAATCAGCCCCAGCATTTT,CASNPTGASNQPQHF
-,TRBD1,TRBV27,TRBJ1-5,TGTGCCAGCAGTTCCCGACAGGGGAATCAGCCCCAGCATTTT,CASSSRQGNQPQHF
-,-,TRBV11-3,TRBJ2-7,TGTGCCAGCAGCCCAAGACAGACCTACGAGCAGTACTTC,CASSPRQTYEQYF
-,TRBD2,TRBV19,TRBJ2-7,TGTGCCAGTAGTATGGCGGGGGAGGTAATCTACGAGCAGTACTTC,CASSMAGEVIYEQYF
-,-,TRBV29-1,TRBJ2-2,TGCAGCGTAGCGGACACCGGGGAGCTGTTTTTT,CSVADTGELFF
-,-,TRBV28,TRBJ1-5,TGTGCCAGCAGTTTGGGGGGGACTAGCAATCAGCCCCAGCATTTT,CASSLGGTSNQPQHF
-,TRBD1,TRBV18,TRBJ1-1,TGTGCCAGCTCACCAACCCAGATGACAGGGCGGGCTTTCTTT,CASSPTQMTGRAFF
-,-,TRBV18,TRBJ2-7,TGTGCCAGCTCACCAAGTGTGCGGGGCCACGAGCAGTACTTC,CASSPSVRGHEQYF
once,TRBD2,TRBV4-1,TRBJ2-1,TGCGCCAGCAGCCAAGATGGTAGCGGGGCGCCCAGGGAGTTCTTC,CASSQDGSGAPREFF
-,-,TRBV14,TRBJ2-3,TGTGCCAGCAGCCAAGGTACTGCAGGGAAGGCCTATGGCCCCACAGATACGCAGTATTTT,CASSQGTAGKAYGPTDTQYF